This T cell receptor (beta chain) was documented in a study of post-analysis software for immune sequencing data. After removal of 0 bases from V and 1 base from J, the junction contained 4 bases not matched to a gene. The CDR3 is made up of 16 amino acids. Per the germline V gene, CDR1 is DFQATT and CDR2 is SNEGSKA (reference sequence). Note on this clonotype: No antigen is known for it.

The TCR beta cDNA libraries carried unique molecular identifiers. Input populations of about 0.95 to 10 million T cells gave rise to 500,000 or so cDNA molecules. TCRdb called the PCR reads again in MiXCR, with one record for every CDR3 protein. The table has under 650,000 distinct CDR3 sequences, 40% to 50% seen once. Study conclusions and caveats: TRBV segments more frequent in patients than in controls numbered roughly 5 and included TRBV5-6, TRBV5-1 and TRBV20-1. For normalized Chao1 diversity, multiple sclerosis patients scored significantly lower than controls did. With F measure, samples from one preparation batch clustered together strongly.

Sequencing was done on a sample of blood. The chain joins TRBV20-1 to TRBJ1-4; 8 bases are a match to TRBD1. The clonotype was recovered from a girl between 5 and 17 years old with multiple sclerosis. Written as DNA, the CDR3 is TGCAGTGCTAGAGAATCAGGGGGCTTAACTAATGAAAAACTGTTTTTT. This translates into CSARESGGLTNEKLFF.